A selection of T cell receptor beta chains follows, all from one sample in a study of blood T cell repertoires in COVID-19. Clones were read by immunoSEQ multiplex PCR, and TCRdb kept only the in-frame ones, dropping some. Here the sample spans 90,000 or so clones, roughly three quarters being singletons. The sequenced sample consisted of peripheral blood. The receptors here all came from a human donor in a cohort sampled during active COVID-19. The CDR3 runs from the conserved cysteine through the conserved F or W. The order of the fields is V gene, D gene, J gene, clone size, CDR3 DNA, CDR3 protein. D genes are given only for firm matches. Where a row states a size, it is once, few, many or the class of an expanded clone; other rows omit it.

v_call: TRBV6-5
d_call: -
j_call: TRBJ1-1
clone_size: -
cdr3_nt: TGTGCCAGCAGTTACTATGCTTCAGAGAACACTGAAGCTTTCTTT
cdr3_aa: CASSYYASENTEAFF

v_call: TRBV5-1
d_call: -
j_call: TRBJ2-7
clone_size: -
cdr3_nt: TGCGCCAGCAGCTTGGAGCCCAGGGAAGGCGACGAGCAGTACTTC
cdr3_aa: CASSLEPREGDEQYF

v_call: TRBV5-4
d_call: TRBD2
j_call: TRBJ2-5
clone_size: -
cdr3_nt: TGTGCCAGCAGCGAGCGGACTAGCAGTCAGACCCAGTACTTC
cdr3_aa: CASSERTSSQTQYF

v_call: TRBV5-1
d_call: TRBD2
j_call: TRBJ2-1
clone_size: -
cdr3_nt: TGCGCCAGCAGCGACTCACGTAGCGGGGACAATGAGCAGTTCTTC
cdr3_aa: CASSDSRSGDNEQFF

v_call: TRBV11-3
d_call: TRBD2
j_call: TRBJ2-1
clone_size: -
cdr3_nt: TGTGCCAGCAGCATCTACGGCGGGAGTGAGCAGTTCTTC
cdr3_aa: CASSIYGGSEQFF

v_call: TRBV19
d_call: -
j_call: TRBJ2-5
clone_size: once
cdr3_nt: TGTGCCAGTAGTATTAGGAGCGCGAAAGAGACCCAGTACTTC
cdr3_aa: CASSIRSAKETQYF

v_call: TRBV18
d_call: TRBD2
j_call: TRBJ2-1
clone_size: -
cdr3_nt: TGTGCCAGTAAACCGGGACTAGCCAACAATGAGCAGTTCTTC
cdr3_aa: CASKPGLANNEQFF

v_call: TRBV12-2
d_call: -
j_call: TRBJ2-5
clone_size: -
cdr3_nt: TGTGCAAGTCGCTTAGTGGGGGACTCCAAAAGGTTCCAAGAGACCCAGTACTTC
cdr3_aa: CASRLVGDSKRFQETQYF

v_call: TRBV9
d_call: TRBD2
j_call: TRBJ2-7
clone_size: -
cdr3_nt: TGTGCCAGCAGCGTAGATGGTAGCGGGAGCGAGCAGTACTTC
cdr3_aa: CASSVDGSGSEQYF

v_call: TRBV10-3
d_call: -
j_call: TRBJ2-1
clone_size: -
cdr3_nt: TGTGCCATCAGTGATAGGCTCAGAGGTTCCCACATGGATGTTTCCTACAATGAGCAGTTCTTC
cdr3_aa: CAISDRLRGSHMDVSYNEQFF

v_call: TRBV19
d_call: -
j_call: TRBJ2-5
clone_size: -
cdr3_nt: TGTGCCAGTAGCACAGGGTCCCAAGAGACCCAGTACTTC
cdr3_aa: CASSTGSQETQYF

v_call: TRBV5-1
d_call: TRBD1
j_call: TRBJ2-7
clone_size: few
cdr3_nt: TGCGCCAGCGGGACAGGGTCTGCCTACGAGCAGTACTTC
cdr3_aa: CASGTGSAYEQYF

v_call: TRBV10-1
d_call: -
j_call: TRBJ2-5
clone_size: -
cdr3_nt: TGCGCCAGCAGTGAAACTAGGACCGAGACCCAGTACTTC
cdr3_aa: CASSETRTETQYF

v_call: TRBV18
d_call: TRBD1
j_call: TRBJ2-7
clone_size: -
cdr3_nt: TGTGCCAGCTCACCACTTAGACAGGGATCCTACGAGCAGTACTTC
cdr3_aa: CASSPLRQGSYEQYF

v_call: TRBV5-1
d_call: TRBD2
j_call: TRBJ2-1
clone_size: -
cdr3_nt: TGCGCCAGCAACCTAGCGGGAGGGTCCTACAATGAGCAGTTCTTC
cdr3_aa: CASNLAGGSYNEQFF

v_call: TRBV28
d_call: -
j_call: TRBJ1-2
clone_size: -
cdr3_nt: TGTGCCAGCAGTACAGACATGCTTTTCTATGGCTACACCTTC
cdr3_aa: CASSTDMLFYGYTF

v_call: TRBV18
d_call: TRBD1
j_call: TRBJ2-2
clone_size: -
cdr3_nt: TGTGCCAGCTCACCTTCGCGGGACAGGGGGCCCGGGGAGCTGTTTTTT
cdr3_aa: CASSPSRDRGPGELFF

v_call: TRBV7-2
d_call: TRBD2
j_call: TRBJ2-3
clone_size: -
cdr3_nt: TGTGCCAGCAGCTCCGAGGTAGCGGGTACGCAGTATTTT
cdr3_aa: CASSSEVAGTQYF

v_call: TRBV7-3
d_call: TRBD1
j_call: TRBJ2-5
clone_size: -
cdr3_nt: TGTGCCAGCAGCGCGGGACAGGGAGAGACCCAGTACTTC
cdr3_aa: CASSAGQGETQYF

v_call: TRBV2
d_call: TRBD2
j_call: TRBJ2-7
clone_size: -
cdr3_nt: TGTGCCAGCAAGACGGGAGGAAACGGCTACGAGCAGTACTTC
cdr3_aa: CASKTGGNGYEQYF

v_call: TRBV11-2
d_call: TRBD1
j_call: TRBJ1-4
clone_size: -
cdr3_nt: TGTGCCAGCAGCTTAGATCAAACAGGGGGTGATGAAAAACTGTTTTTT
cdr3_aa: CASSLDQTGGDEKLFF

v_call: TRBV10-3
d_call: TRBD2
j_call: TRBJ2-1
clone_size: -
cdr3_nt: TGTGCCACCGTTGGCCTAGCGGACAACAATGAGCAGTTCTTC
cdr3_aa: CATVGLADNNEQFF

v_call: TRBV10-3
d_call: TRBD2
j_call: TRBJ2-5
clone_size: -
cdr3_nt: TGTGCCATCAGCCCTCGAGGTGGACTAGCGAGGGCGGAGACCCAGTACTTC
cdr3_aa: CAISPRGGLARAETQYF

v_call: TRBV18
d_call: TRBD1
j_call: TRBJ1-1
clone_size: -
cdr3_nt: TGTGCCAGCTCACCGGGGGAAACCGGGACAGTCAGCACTGAAGCTTTCTTT
cdr3_aa: CASSPGETGTVSTEAFF